Shown below are 28 T cell receptor beta chains from a single sample sequenced in a study of beta chain features in type 1 diabetes. Study-level findings and limits: For Type 1 diabetes patients, all four CD4+ subsets carried TCRB CDR3s that were moderately but significantly shorter.

The whole isolated RNA underwent reverse transcription, so sequencing captured expressed TCRB transcripts. Sequenced by immunoSEQ multiplex PCR; TCRdb stores in-frame clones only, minus some. The repertoire holds 550,000 to 850,000 clones, with under 15% as singletons. No antigen has been identified for these receptors. The sample was naive CD4+ T cells from blood. Receptors originate from a young man with type 1 diabetes.

The rearrangement links TRBV28 to TRBJ2-1, with 16 bases identical to TRBD2. Germline V CDR1 and CDR2: MDHEN, SYDVKM. The CDR3 runs to 16 residues. V was pared by 8 bases and J by 7 bases, with 8 bases of the junction left unmatched. The CDR3 here is CASGSPGLAGGNEQFF. The CDR3 bases are TGTGCCAGCGGCTCCCCGGGACTAGCGGGGGGGAATGAGCAGTTCTTC.

The chain employs TRBV9 and TRBJ1-3; D not certain. Germline assignment: CDR1 SGDLS and CDR2 YYNGEE. The CDR3 contains 14 residues. Trimming took off 5 bases at V and 0 bases at J, with 9 bases between the two ends. CDR3 sequence: CASSDQSSGNTIYF. The CDR3 DNA follows: TGTGCCAGCAGTGATCAGAGCTCTGGAAACACCATATATTTT.

With respect to this clone: The sample holds other DNA sequences that translate to the same CDR3. This chain joins TRBV29-1 and TRBJ2-3; D gene uncertain. Germline CDR1 is SQVTM and CDR2 is ANQGSEA. V was shortened by 1 base and J by 3 bases, with 5 bases between the two germline ends. The CDR3 covers 12 residues. As DNA, the CDR3 is TGCAGCGTTGAAGTGGGTACAGATACGCAGTATTTT. It is translated as CSVEVGTDTQYF.

The chain recombines TRBV19 with TRBJ1-5, with D hard to call. The CDR3 has 12 residues. The V and J ends lost 3 bases and 6 bases respectively, with 6 bases between them. CDR1 and CDR2 from the germline V gene are LNHDA and SQIVND (reference sequence). The chain's CDR3 is CASSMRLQPQHF. The CDR3 DNA reads TGTGCCAGTAGTATGAGGCTTCAGCCCCAGCATTTT.

This clone has a handful of counts. J is TRBJ1-1 and V is TRBV15, with 7 bases fitting TRBD1. CDR1 and CDR2 from the germline V gene are LNHNV and YYDKDF (reference sequence). J was trimmed by 4 bases and V by 4 bases; bases with no gene match: 6. The CDR3 sequence is 14 residues long. CDR3 DNA: TGTGCCACCAGCATGGGGACAGAAGCCACTGAAGCTTTCTTT. The encoded protein is CATSMGTEATEAFF.

This clone was observed a few times. The chain joins TRBV23-1 to TRBJ1-2, with no clear D. TRBV23-1 is recorded as an ORF, its role being uncertain. Trimming shortened V by 6 bases and J by 4 bases, and 18 bases separated the two germline ends. CDR3 size: 15 residues. The CDR3 loop is CASSPPDGEPYGYTF. CDR3 DNA: TGCGCCAGCAGCCCACCGGATGGGGAACCCTATGGCTACACCTTC.

This clone has a handful of counts. The sample contains more than one DNA sequence encoding this CDR3. The V call is TRBV30, the J call TRBJ1-5; 9 positions agree with TRBD1. Losses at the gene ends were 3 bases for V and 7 bases for J; bases not matched to a gene: 4. The CDR3 loop spans 13 amino acids. Per the germline V gene, CDR1 is GTSNPN and CDR2 is SVGIG (reference sequence). CDR3 amino acids: CAWSTGGDQPQHF. The CDR3 DNA sequence: TGTGCCTGGAGCACAGGGGGCGACCAGCCCCAGCATTTT.

In its sample, this clone was seen a few times. This chain joins TRBV5-1 and TRBJ2-3; no firm D call. V lost 7 bases and J lost 1, with 13 bases in between. CDR1 SGHRS and CDR2 YFSETQ come from the germline V gene. This CDR3 spans 14 amino acids. CDR3 residues: CASQVVGGTDTQYF. In DNA form, the CDR3 reads TGCGCCAGCCAGGTTGTTGGGGGCACAGATACGCAGTATTTT.

The V gene is TRBV18, the J gene TRBJ2-7; unclear D gene. The V end lost 3 bases, the J end lost 3 bases, and 21 bases lay between the germline ends. CDR1 is KGHSH, CDR2 LQKENI, per germline. This CDR3 spans 17 amino acids. The CDR3 DNA is TGTGCCAGCTCACCTAGGAATGTCGTGGGTAACGGCTACGAGCAGTACTTC. It codes for CASSPRNVVGNGYEQYF. The whole variable domain, filled in from reference TRBV18 and TRBJ2-7, reads NAGVMQNPRHLVRRRGQEARLRCSPMKGHSHVYWYRQLPEEGLKFMVYLQKENIIDESGMPKERFSAEFPKEGPSILRIQQVVRGDSAAYFCASSPRNVVGNGYEQYFGPGTRLTVT.

This chain joins TRBV19 and TRBJ1-3; D not certain. V dropped 5 bases and J dropped 0 bases, with 5 bases sitting between them. The length of the CDR3 is 13 residues. CDR1 and CDR2 (germline): LNHDA, SQIVND (reference sequence). The CDR3, as DNA: TGTGCCAGTAGTGAGTCCTCTGGAAACACCATATATTTT. Translated: CASSESSGNTIYF.

The rearrangement uses TRBV30 and TRBJ1-2; TRBD1 aligns across 7 bases. The CDR3 runs 12 residues. Germline CDR1 reads GTSNPN; CDR2 reads SVGIG (reference sequence). V lost 4 bases, J lost 4 bases, and 3 bases stayed unmatched. The CDR3 loop reads CAWTTGSYGYTF. The CDR3 DNA reads TGTGCCTGGACGACAGGGAGCTATGGCTACACCTTC.

The chain links TRBV25-1 to TRBJ2-5; 8 nucleotides agree with TRBD1. CDR1 is MGHDK, CDR2 SYGVNS, per germline. The CDR3 contains 16 residues. With 4 bases clipped from V and 1 base from J, the junction kept 8 bases outside the gene matches. CDR3 amino acids: CASSAGDRSSQETQYF. CDR3 sequence (DNA): TGTGCCAGCAGTGCCGGGGACAGGAGTTCCCAAGAGACCCAGTACTTC.

The chain employs TRBV9 and TRBJ2-7; D unresolved. Germline values: CDR1 SGDLS, CDR2 YYNGEE. CDR3 length: 14 amino acids. V dropped 0 bases and J dropped 0 bases, with 7 bases sitting between them. CDR3 sequence: CASSVVGHSYEQYF. CDR3 DNA sequence: TGTGCCAGCAGCGTAGTCGGGCACTCCTACGAGCAGTACTTC.

This clone has more than one count but fewer than ten. The CDR3 DNA reads TGCGCCAGCAGCTTATTAGGGGGATCGAACACTGAAGCTTTCTTT. The encoded protein is CASSLLGGSNTEAFF. V gene TRBV5-1 combines with J gene TRBJ1-1; D perhaps matches TRBD1 (6 bases). This CDR3 region has 15 residues. Germline CDR1 is SGHRS and CDR2 is YFSETQ. Trimming cost V 2 bases and J 1 base, with 12 bases left between them.

The chain carries TRBV2 and TRBJ2-3, with a tentative D call TRBD2 (7 bases). Trimming pared 6 bases from V and 2 bases from J, leaving 12 bases between. The CDR3 consists of 14 residues. The germline CDR1 and CDR2 sequences are SNHLY and FYNNEI. CDR3 loop: CASSGGPYTDTQYF. CDR3 sequence (DNA): TGTGCCAGCAGCGGGGGGCCCTACACAGATACGCAGTATTTT.

The chain uses TRBV5-1 and TRBJ2-7, with D perhaps matching TRBD1 (5 bases). Trimming removed 4 bases at V and 2 bases at J, with 16 bases between. The CDR3 loop spans 15 amino acids. Germline V CDR1 and CDR2: SGHRS, YFSETQ. DNA of the CDR3: TGCGCCAGCAGCCCTCATGCGACAGACACCTACGAGCAGTACTTC. This gives the protein CASSPHATDTYEQYF.

The chain recombines TRBV11-3 with TRBJ1-6; D is perhaps TRBD1 (5 bases). V lost 4 bases and J lost 9, with 16 bases in between. Germline values: CDR1 SGHNT, CDR2 YENEEA. This CDR3 has 15 residues. CDR3 region: CASSSSHGGGSPLHF. The CDR3 DNA follows: TGTGCCAGCAGCTCATCCCACGGGGGTGGTTCACCCCTCCACTTT.

This clone was observed a few times. The genes are TRBV30 and TRBJ1-1; TRBD1 is a possible D gene (5 bases). With 3 bases removed from V and 0 bases from J, the gap between germline ends came to 11 bases. Per germline, CDR1 GTSNPN and CDR2 SVGIG (reference sequence). This CDR3 comprises 14 residues. CDR3 in DNA: TGTGCCTGGAGGGAGACAGCTTTGAACACTGAAGCTTTCTTT. This sequence encodes CAWRETALNTEAFF.

The rearrangement joins TRBV25-1 to TRBJ2-7; D possibly corresponds to TRBD1 (5 bases). The germline V gene encodes CDR1 MGHDK and CDR2 SYGVNS. The CDR3 sequence is 14 residues long. V lost 6 bases and J lost 0, with 12 bases in between. The CDR3 sequence is CASRTGASSYEQYF. The CDR3 DNA is TGTGCCAGCAGAACAGGAGCAAGCTCCTACGAGCAGTACTTC.

This clone was counted only a few times. The gene calls are TRBV28 and TRBJ2-7, with D unresolved. Between the trimmed V and J ends, which lost 5 bases and 7 bases, there was a span of 18 bases. This CDR3 comprises 14 residues. Germline values: CDR1 MDHEN, CDR2 SYDVKM. CDR3 in DNA: TGTGCCAGCAGTCCCCCGGCAGACTTGGGGGAGCAGTACTTC. Its translation: CASSPPADLGEQYF.

As DNA, the CDR3 is TGTGCCAGCAGTTTCTCAAGTGGGGTAGAAAAACTGTTTTTT. It specifies CASSFSSGVEKLFF. The V and J genes are TRBV28 and TRBJ1-4; D not resolved. This CDR3 has 14 residues. V was cut by 3 bases and J by 8 bases, with 13 bases left in between. Germline lookup yields CDR1 MDHEN and CDR2 SYDVKM.

The table lists this clone with a few counts. This sequence joins TRBV7-9 and TRBJ1-4; D not resolved. Per germline, CDR1 SEHNR and CDR2 FQNEAQ (reference sequence). The V end lost 11 bases, the J end lost 7 bases, and 23 bases lay between the germline ends. CDR3 size: 15 residues. CDR3 nucleotide sequence: TGTGCCGGTGGGTTTTCGGCGGTCGTGGGTGAAAAACTGTTTTTT. Its translation: CAGGFSAVVGEKLFF. Drawing the rest from reference TRBV7-9 and TRBJ1-4, the complete variable domain is DTGVSQNPRHKITKRGQNVTFRCDPISEHNRLYWYRQTLGQGPEFLTYFQNEAQLEKSRLLSDRFSAERPKGSFSTLEIQRTEQGDSAMYLCAGGFSAVVGEKLFFGSGTQLSVL.

As for this clone: In the same sample, other DNA sequences code for this CDR3. The V and J genes are TRBV27 and TRBJ1-2; TRBD1 aligns across 8 bases. With 2 bases clipped from V and 4 bases from J, the junction kept 0 bases outside the gene matches. Germline V gene sequence: CDR1 MNHEY, CDR2 SMNVEV (reference sequence). The CDR3 loop spans 13 amino acids. CDR3 sequence reads: CASSLTGGYGYTF. Here the CDR3 DNA reads TGTGCCAGCAGTTTAACAGGGGGCTATGGCTACACCTTC.

This clone turned up a few times. The V and J genes are TRBV30 and TRBJ1-1, with a possible D match to TRBD1 (6 bases). Germline V gives CDR1 GTSNPN, CDR2 SVGIG (reference sequence). The CDR3 contains 13 residues. Trimming cost V 2 bases and J 1 base, with 8 bases left between them. The CDR3 coding sequence is TGTGCCTGGAGTTCAGGGGCGAACACTGAAGCTTTCTTT. It translates to CAWSSGANTEAFF.

CDR3 bases: TGTGCCAGCAGCTTCACGGGACAGGGGACCTACGAGCAGTACTTC. Translation: CASSFTGQGTYEQYF. The rearrangement uses TRBV5-4 and TRBJ2-7, with 10 bases fitting TRBD1. V shed 2 bases, J shed 2 bases, and the junction held 4 bases outside the gene matches. This CDR3 contains 15 residues. CDR1 is SGHNT and CDR2 is YYREEE in the germline V gene (reference sequence). Drawing the rest from reference TRBV5-4 and TRBJ2-7, the complete variable domain is ETGVTQSPTHLIKTRGQQVTLRCSSQSGHNTVSWYQQALGQGPQFIFQYYREEENGRGNFPPRFSGLQFPNYSSELNVNALELDDSALYLCASSFTGQGTYEQYFGPGTRLTVT.

The rearrangement links TRBV4-2 to TRBJ1-6; unclear D gene. This CDR3 region has 15 residues. V lost 1 base, J lost 13 bases, and 17 bases lay in between. Germline V CDR1 and CDR2: LGHNA, YNFKEQ. For the CDR3, the DNA is TGTGCCAGCAGCCAAGTCGTTGCCCTCTTCCCCCCCCTCCACTTT. Translated, it gives CASSQVVALFPPLHF.

This sequence joins TRBV5-4 and TRBJ2-3; D uncertain. Trimming removed 5 bases from V and 0 bases from J, with 7 bases in between. There are 13 residues in the CDR3. Germline lookup yields CDR1 SGHNT and CDR2 YYREEE (reference sequence). CDR3 loop: CASRAPSTDTQYF. The CDR3 bases are TGTGCCAGCAGGGCACCTAGCACAGATACGCAGTATTTT.

Here the CDR3 reads CASRGGDYNSPLHF. The CDR3 bases are TGTGCCAGCAGGGGAGGGGATTATAATTCACCCCTCCACTTT. The V gene is TRBV6-5, the J gene TRBJ1-6, with a possible D match to TRBD1 (5 bases). This CDR3 region has 14 residues. With 6 bases removed from V and 4 bases from J, the gap between germline ends came to 10 bases. CDR1 is MNHEY, CDR2 SVGAGI, per germline.